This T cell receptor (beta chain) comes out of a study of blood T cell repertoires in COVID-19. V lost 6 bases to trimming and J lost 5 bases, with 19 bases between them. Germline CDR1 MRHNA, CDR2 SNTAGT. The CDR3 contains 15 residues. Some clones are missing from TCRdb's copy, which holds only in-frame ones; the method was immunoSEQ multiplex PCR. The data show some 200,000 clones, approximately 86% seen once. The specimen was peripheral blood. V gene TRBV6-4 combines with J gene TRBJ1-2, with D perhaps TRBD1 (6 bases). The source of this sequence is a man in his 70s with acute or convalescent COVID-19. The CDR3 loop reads CASRPGPGAIYGYTF. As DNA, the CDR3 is TGTGCCAGCAGGCCGGGGCCAGGGGCGATTTATGGCTACACCTTC.